The source of this TCR beta chain is a study of T-cell memory formation after mild COVID-19. Findings and limits, study-wide: Second-wave clones that peaked on day 37 lacked confirmed SARS-CoV-2 specificity.

Each CDR3 protein is one row after TCRdb ran MiXCR on the 5' RACE reads. The sample lists about 250,000 distinct CDR3 sequences, 15% to 19% seen once, with 2.1% in the top ten. The germline CDR1 and CDR2 sequences are SGHTS and YDEGEE. The CDR3 spans 17 residues. V was trimmed by 4 bases and J by 0 bases, leaving 17 bases between them. This clonotype was seen a few times. Its antigen is not known. This rearrangement joins TRBV5-8 to TRBJ1-5, with D unclear. The sequence was obtained from an adult woman who had mild COVID-19 (a few samples of this study predate the infection). Cell type and time point are not known. Material for sequencing was PBMCs or a T cell subset sorted from them (not recorded which). The CDR3 loop is CASSHPGRAASNQPQHF. CDR3 nucleotides: TGTGCCAGCAGCCATCCAGGACGGGCCGCTAGCAATCAGCCCCAGCATTTT.